The 17 T cell receptor beta chains presented below share a single source sample, sequenced in a study of prognosis after radiotherapy for stage I lung cancer (dated by TCRdb to the early 2020s). The sequencer listed for this sample is Illumina HiSeq 3000. Two rounds of multiplex PCR were performed to amplify the TCR beta CDR3 region from genomic DNA. The first PCR round used primers specific to each TRBV and TRBJ gene, and the primer sequences were filed in Chinese patent CN105087789A. TCRdb reanalyzed the raw reads on its own, using fastp at Q25 for trimming and MiXCR for clone calling, and kept in-frame beta chains. CDR3 protein sequences are deduplicated, and each keeps its most common genes and DNA. The sample includes about 20,000 distinct CDR3 sequences, with approximately 42% observed a single time. Together, the top ten hold around 60% of the sample. The sample in question was PBMCs, obtained before or after stereotactic body radiation therapy (not recorded which). Receptor source: a donor aged 50 or older with non-small cell lung cancer.

In the case of this clonotype: A far larger clone is one base from this, pointing to a likely read error. CDR3 region: CASSQGPPDLNEQFF. In DNA form, the CDR3 reads TGTGCCAGCAGTCAGGGACCCCCTGATCTCAATGAGCAGTTCTTC. J is TRBJ2-5 and V is TRBV27; D assignment may be TRBD1 or TRBD2 (5 bases each). The J call may be wrong; the DNA end is better matched by TRBJ2-1. The CDR3 sequence is 15 residues long. Per germline, CDR1 MNHEY and CDR2 SMNVEV (reference sequence).

In the case of this clonotype: This probably arose from a read error, given a far larger clone one base away. The chain uses TRBV9 and TRBJ1-1, with 8 bases matching TRBD1. Germline values: CDR1 SGDLS, CDR2 YYNGEE. CDR3 length: 15 residues. V lost 6 bases to trimming and J lost 3 bases; unmatched junction nucleotides: 10. CDR3: CASTRPGQVDTEAFF. CDR3 sequence (DNA): TGTGCCAGCACCCGGCCGGGACAGGTAGACACTGAAGCTTTCTTT.

In regard to this clonotype: One end of the junction does not line up with germline, which may come from a read error. The CDR3 sequence: CSFHGTHQDTQYF. Written as DNA, the CDR3 is TGCAGTTTCCACGGGACACACCAAGATACCCAGTACTTC. The gene calls are TRBV20-1 and TRBJ2-5; maybe TRBD1 (6 bases). The germline CDR1 and CDR2 sequences are DFQATT and SNEGSKA (reference sequence). This CDR3 comprises 13 residues.

This sequence joins TRBV11-2 and TRBJ2-6; TRBD2 aligns across 10 bases. CDR3 length: 21 amino acids. Per germline, CDR1 SGHAT and CDR2 FQNNGV. Trimming removed 1 base from V and 0 bases from J; junction bases left unmatched: 12. The CDR3 sequence is CASSLVLLAGTISSGANVLTF. For the CDR3, the DNA is TGTGCCAGCAGCTTAGTATTACTAGCGGGGACGATAAGCTCTGGGGCCAACGTCCTGACTTTC.

On this clonotype: Given a far larger clone just one base away, this is likely a sequencing read error. The chain recombines TRBV12-3 or TRBV12-4 with TRBJ2-1, with TRBD2 as a possible D gene (5 bases). This CDR3 contains 14 residues. CDR3 bases: TGTGCCAGCAGCCCCATGCGGGTATACAATGAGAAGTTCTTC. Encoded protein: CASSPMRVYNEKFF.

This clonotype was seen ten or more times. V and J are TRBV6-1 and TRBJ2-1; TRBD2 agrees at 9 bases. The V gene end was trimmed by 6 bases and the J gene end by 9 bases; junction bases not matched to a gene: 15. Per the germline V gene, CDR1 is MNHNS and CDR2 is SASEGT. The CDR3 is made up of 16 amino acids. The CDR3 sequence is CASRRRPSGRFFEQFF. CDR3 nucleotide sequence: TGTGCCAGCAGGCGCAGGCCCAGCGGGAGGTTCTTTGAGCAGTTCTTC.

This clonotype was observed a single time. The DNA is left out, because the CDR3 cannot be placed on it with certainty; the CDR3 is given as TCRdb lists it. The chain links TRBV12-3 or TRBV12-4 to TRBJ1-2; TRBD1 is the table's D call and was not checked against the DNA. Termini included, the CDR3 measures 15 amino acids. The CDR3 is CASSPWGGGARGYIF.

This rearrangement joins TRBV28 to TRBJ1-5, with no clear D. The CDR3 is 13 residues long. From germline, CDR1 is MDHEN and CDR2 SYDVKM. CDR3 loop: CAYAQSGDQPQHF. Written as DNA, the CDR3 is TGTGCTTACGCACAGTCCGGGGATCAGCCCCAGCATTTT.

Concerning this clonotype: This is likely an artifact of a read error, given a far larger clone one base away. This chain joins TRBV19 and TRBJ2-3; tentative D call: TRBD2 (6 bases). TRBJ2-7 matches the DNA end more closely, so the J call is doubtful. The CDR3 has 15 amino acids. Germline assignment: CDR1 LNHDA and CDR2 SQIVND (reference sequence). CDR3 protein: CASSIWSGRDDEQYF. CDR3 in DNA: TGTGCCAGTAGTATATGGAGCGGGCGGGATGACGAGCAGTACTTC.

This clonotype was seen at least ten times. The chain joins TRBV28 to TRBJ2-5; unclear D gene. Germline-derived CDR1 and CDR2 are MDHEN and SYDVKM. V gave up 3 bases and J gave up 1 base, with 3 bases separating them. This CDR3 spans 12 amino acids. The DNA for the CDR3 is TGTGCCAGCAGTTTGTCCCAAGAGACCCAGTACTTC. Translated: CASSLSQETQYF.

V and J are TRBV10-3 and TRBJ2-7; 8 positions agree with TRBD1. This CDR3 region has 15 residues. Per germline, CDR1 ENHRY and CDR2 SYGVKD. V trimming: 7 bases; J trimming: 7 bases; junction bases outside the gene matches: 15. CDR3 sequence reads: CAIIERQGSLREQYF. The DNA of the CDR3 is TGTGCCATCATTGAAAGACAGGGGTCGTTGCGGGAGCAGTACTTC.

The CDR3 spells CASSSRQLEKLFF. The CDR3, as DNA: TGTGCCAGCAGCTCCAGACAGCTTGAAAAACTGTTTTTT. The chain recombines TRBV7-9 with TRBJ1-4; D may be TRBD1 (5 bases). V was clipped by 4 bases and J by 7 bases, with 10 bases between them. The CDR3 spans 13 residues. The V gene's germline CDR1 is SEHNR and CDR2 FQNEAQ (reference sequence).

This clonotype qualifies as medium-sized (0.01 to 0.1%). An end of the junction does not agree with germline; a read error may underlie this. This chain links TRBV9 with TRBJ1-6, with 7 bases fitting TRBD1. The germline gives CDR1 SGDLS, CDR2 YYNGEE. This CDR3 comprises 15 residues. CDR3 protein: CASSLETGHNSPLHF. In DNA, the CDR3 is TGCGCCAGCAGCTTGGAGACAGGGCATAATTCACCCCTCCACTTT.

In its sample, this clonotype was seen once. The rearrangement joins TRBV2 to TRBJ2-1; TRBD2 matches at 9 bases. This CDR3 comprises 15 residues. With V trimmed by 2 bases and J by 7 bases, 6 bases remained unmatched. Looked up from germline, CDR1 is SNHLY and CDR2 is FYNNEI. This CDR3 is CASSESLAGNNEQFF. The CDR3 nucleotides read TGTGCCAGCAGTGAAAGTCTAGCGGGAAATAATGAGCAGTTCTTC. The full variable domain, in which reference TRBV2 and TRBJ2-1 provide the parts outside the CDR3, is EPEVTQTPSHQVTQMGQEVILRCVPISNHLYFYWYRQILGQKVEFLVSFYNNEISEKSEIFDDQFSVERPDGSNFTLKIRSTKLEDSAMYFCASSESLAGNNEQFFGPGTRLTVL.

Of note for this clonotype: It is likely a read error: a sequence one base away is far more abundant. The chain joins TRBV6-2 or TRBV6-3 to TRBJ2-7, with D possibly matching TRBD2 (5 bases). The CDR3 has 14 residues. The V end was cut by 0 bases, the J end by 7 bases, with 13 bases between. CDR1 MNHEY and CDR2 SVGEGT come from the germline V gene. The CDR3 DNA follows: TGTGCCAGCAGTTACTCTCAAGCGGTTAATGAGCAGTACTTC. It codes for CASSYSQAVNEQYF.

This clonotype was seen ten or more times. The chain recombines TRBV2 with TRBJ2-4; 7 bases align to TRBD1. V gave up 4 bases and J gave up 4 bases; unmatched junction bases: 1. The CDR3 totals 13 residues. Germline assignment: CDR1 SNHLY and CDR2 FYNNEI. CDR3 amino acids: CASSGQGKNIQYF. The CDR3 nucleotides read TGTGCCAGCAGTGGACAGGGAAAAAACATTCAGTACTTC.

This clonotype was observed at least ten times. The chain couples TRBV6-1 to TRBJ2-1, with 12 bases aligning to TRBD2. V shed 6 bases and J 9 bases; nucleotides not matched to a gene: 12. CDR1 MNHNS and CDR2 SASEGT come from the germline V gene. This CDR3 has 16 amino acids. CDR3 nucleotide sequence: TGTGCCAGCAGCCCCAGACTAGCGGGAGAAGGGAGTGAGCAGTTCTTC. Protein sequence: CASSPRLAGEGSEQFF.